These 25 T cell receptor beta chains were sequenced from one sample in a study of OX40 agonist ivuxolimab in advanced cancers. TCRdb's table, derived via immunoSEQ multiplex PCR, lists solely in-frame clones and lacks some. There are about 68,000 clones in the sample; 91% occur only once, and approximately 0.32% lies in the top ten. This specimen consisted of CD4+ or CD8+ T cells sorted from blood, obtained in a trial of the OX40 agonist ivuxolimab. These receptor sequences come from an adult with an advanced solid tumor such as melanoma, head and neck, liver or kidney cancer.

The chain recombines TRBV28 with TRBJ1-5, with D tentatively TRBD1 (6 bases). The CDR3 covers 17 residues. Germline V lookup: CDR1 MDHEN, CDR2 SYDVKM. V was cut by 3 bases and J by 8 bases, with 23 bases left in between. CDR3 in DNA: TGTGCCAGCAGTTTCACAGACAGGCCCCCAGCGGTAAAGCCCCAGCATTTT. Protein sequence: CASSFTDRPPAVKPQHF.

V and J are TRBV19 and TRBJ2-7, with 7 bases aligning to TRBD1. CDR3 length: 13 residues. V gave up 2 bases and J gave up 5 bases; unmatched junction bases: 3. Germline V gene lookup returns CDR1 LNHDA and CDR2 SQIVND (reference sequence). CDR3 nucleotides: TGTGCCAGTAGTATAATGACAGGGAACGAGCAGTACTTC. Translating gives CASSIMTGNEQYF.

The genes are TRBV6-1 and TRBJ2-1; 8 nucleotides align to TRBD2. Germline V CDR1 and CDR2: MNHNS, SASEGT. Trimming took 6 bases from V and 8 from J; bases not matched to a gene: 6. The CDR3 has 13 residues. CDR3: CASRETSVHEQFF. In DNA, the CDR3 is TGTGCCAGCAGGGAGACTAGCGTACATGAGCAGTTCTTC.

The J gene is TRBJ2-5, the V gene TRBV2; D might be TRBD1 (6 bases). This CDR3 spans 12 amino acids. Germline V gene sequence: CDR1 SNHLY, CDR2 FYNNEI. The V gene lost 6 bases and the J gene lost 5 bases, with 10 bases spanning the gap. CDR3 loop: CASSTGRETQYF. The CDR3 coding sequence is TGTGCCAGCAGCACAGGGCGGGAGACCCAGTACTTC.

The V and J genes are TRBV7-8 and TRBJ1-3, with unresolved D. Between the trimmed V and J ends, which lost 0 bases and 0 bases, there was a span of 3 bases. The CDR3 has 14 residues. The germline V gene has CDR1 SGHVS and CDR2 FQNEAQ. CDR3 sequence reads: CASSLAGSGNTIYF. The CDR3 DNA is TGTGCCAGCAGCTTAGCGGGCTCTGGAAACACCATATATTTT. The entire variable domain, with the rest obtained from reference TRBV7-8 and TRBJ1-3, is as follows: GAGVSQSPRYKVAKRGQDVALRCDPISGHVSLFWYQQALGQGPEFLTYFQNEAQLDKSGLPSDRFFAERPEGSVSTLKIQRTQQEDSAVYLCASSLAGSGNTIYFGEGSWLTVV.

The genes are TRBV5-4 and TRBJ2-3; 14 bases fit TRBD2. V was pared by 5 bases and J by 3 bases, with 8 bases of the junction left unmatched. CDR1 is SGHNT, CDR2 YYREEE, per germline (reference sequence). CDR3 size: 17 residues. CDR3 sequence reads: CASSLRLAGGVTDTQYF. The CDR3 DNA reads TGTGCCAGCAGTCTACGACTAGCGGGAGGGGTGACAGATACGCAGTATTTT.

The J gene is TRBJ1-5, the V gene TRBV7-9; maybe TRBD1 (5 bases). The CDR3 totals 13 residues. V dropped 1 base and J dropped 7 bases, with 8 bases sitting between them. Germline values: CDR1 SEHNR, CDR2 FQNEAQ (reference sequence). Here the CDR3 DNA reads TGTGCCAGCAGCTTAGACGGGGGGCAGCCCCAGCATTTT. This sequence encodes CASSLDGGQPQHF.

This chain uses TRBV6-6 with TRBJ1-1; D is undetermined. Trimming pared 6 bases from V and 0 bases from J, leaving 2 bases between. Germline loops: CDR1 MNHNY, CDR2 SVGAGI (reference sequence). The CDR3 has 11 amino acids. CDR3 sequence (DNA): TGTGCCAGCAGAGTGAACACTGAAGCTTTCTTT. This gives the protein CASRVNTEAFF.

The gene calls are TRBV5-1 and TRBJ2-1; TRBD2 matches at 10 bases. V was pared by 0 bases and J by 2 bases, with 2 bases of the junction left unmatched. CDR3 length: 16 residues. Germline V gene sequence: CDR1 SGHRS, CDR2 YFSETQ. CDR3 loop: CASSLGLAGPYNEQFF. The CDR3 DNA sequence: TGCGCCAGCAGCTTGGGACTAGCGGGCCCCTACAATGAGCAGTTCTTC.

The chain recombines TRBV5-4 with TRBJ1-1; 7 nucleotides agree with TRBD1. V gave up 4 bases and J gave up 5 bases; unmatched junction bases: 11. Germline CDR1 reads SGHNT; CDR2 reads YYREEE (reference sequence). This CDR3 comprises 15 residues. The CDR3 region is CASSGTGTEGTEAFF. CDR3 bases: TGTGCCAGCAGCGGAACCGGGACAGAGGGGACTGAAGCTTTCTTT.

The chain is built from TRBV2 and TRBJ1-4, with D hard to call. Germline loops: CDR1 SNHLY, CDR2 FYNNEI. The ends were cut back, 3 bases at V and 1 base at J, with 12 bases in the middle. CDR3 length: 16 residues. CDR3 DNA: TGTGCCAGCAGTGAGGGTTTAGGGATAACTAATGAAAAACTGTTTTTT. It is translated as CASSEGLGITNEKLFF. Drawing the rest from reference TRBV2 and TRBJ1-4, the complete variable domain is EPEVTQTPSHQVTQMGQEVILRCVPISNHLYFYWYRQILGQKVEFLVSFYNNEISEKSEIFDDQFSVERPDGSNFTLKIRSTKLEDSAMYFCASSEGLGITNEKLFFGSGTQLSVL.

The chain carries TRBV6-6 and TRBJ1-1; no definite D call. The CDR3 spans 14 residues. V was pared by 0 bases and J by 2 bases, with 7 bases between. CDR1 is MNHNY, CDR2 SVGAGI, per germline (reference sequence). CDR3 protein: CASSYSPVNTEAFF. The CDR3 coding sequence is TGTGCCAGCAGTTACTCTCCAGTTAACACTGAAGCTTTCTTT.

This chain joins TRBV28 and TRBJ1-5, with a possible D match to TRBD1 (5 bases). The germline gives CDR1 MDHEN, CDR2 SYDVKM. V lost 2 bases and J 0 bases, leaving 11 bases between the germline ends. This CDR3 contains 16 residues. The CDR3 protein is CASSLRDQLSNQPQHF. The CDR3 region has the DNA TGTGCCAGCAGTTTAAGGGACCAACTTAGCAATCAGCCCCAGCATTTT.

The chain carries TRBV10-3 and TRBJ2-3; 8 bases map to TRBD2. CDR3 size: 13 residues. Germline V gene data show CDR1 as ENHRY and CDR2 as SYGVKD. J was trimmed by 2 bases and V by 7 bases; bases with no gene match: 2. The CDR3 loop is CAIKGLDTDTQYF. CDR3 DNA: TGTGCCATCAAGGGACTAGACACAGATACGCAGTATTTT.

The chain combines TRBV28 with TRBJ1-6, with D maybe TRBD1 (6 bases). V lost 3 bases and J 4 bases, leaving 16 bases between the germline ends. The CDR3 sequence is 17 residues long. Germline V gives CDR1 MDHEN, CDR2 SYDVKM. The CDR3 nucleotides read TGTGCCAGCAGTTTCAGGACAGTGGGGACTTATAATTCACCCCTCCACTTT. Translation: CASSFRTVGTYNSPLHF.

This clone appeared a few times. The rearrangement links TRBV4-1 to TRBJ1-2; D uncertain. Germline-derived CDR1 and CDR2 are MGHRA and YSYEKL. Trimming removed 4 bases from V and 6 bases from J, with 24 bases in between. The CDR3 extends over 17 amino acids. The CDR3 spells CASSPLLKARDSHGYTF. Written as DNA, the CDR3 is TGCGCCAGCAGCCCGCTTCTGAAGGCTAGGGATTCCCATGGCTACACCTTC.

The genes are TRBV10-1 and TRBJ1-1, with D uncertain. V shed 7 bases and J shed 0 bases, with 15 bases lying between them. Per the germline V gene, CDR1 is WNHNN and CDR2 is SYGVQD (reference sequence). The CDR3 has 15 residues. The CDR3 nucleotides read TGCGCCAGCACCTACTCAAGGAAGCTGAACACTGAAGCTTTCTTT. Amino acids: CASTYSRKLNTEAFF.

This chain joins TRBV28 and TRBJ1-6; D remains ambiguous. Germline V gives CDR1 MDHEN, CDR2 SYDVKM. V shed 9 bases and J shed 0 bases, with 6 bases lying between them. The CDR3 has 13 residues. The CDR3 region has the DNA TGTGCCAGTCTTGGCTCCTATAATTCACCCCTCCACTTT. Translating gives CASLGSYNSPLHF.

The V and J genes are TRBV5-1 and TRBJ1-2; D call uncertain. Looked up from germline, CDR1 is SGHRS and CDR2 is YFSETQ. The CDR3 is 13 amino acids. V shed 1 base and J shed 8 bases, with 12 bases lying between them. The CDR3 spells CASSLQATMGYTF. CDR3 sequence (DNA): TGCGCCAGCAGCTTGCAGGCCACTATGGGCTACACCTTC.

The chain has TRBV18 and TRBJ2-2; possible D gene TRBD2, 5 bases. The CDR3 sequence is 17 residues long. V lost 2 bases, J lost 2 bases, and 15 bases lay in between. Germline V gene sequence: CDR1 KGHSH, CDR2 LQKENI. The DNA for the CDR3 is TGTGCCAGCTCACCATTAGAGGGTCAGATCAACACCGGGGAGCTGTTTTTT. It codes for CASSPLEGQINTGELFF. The full variable domain, rest sourced from reference TRBV18 and TRBJ2-2, is NAGVMQNPRHLVRRRGQEARLRCSPMKGHSHVYWYRQLPEEGLKFMVYLQKENIIDESGMPKERFSAEFPKEGPSILRIQQVVRGDSAAYFCASSPLEGQINTGELFFGEGSRLTVL.

The J gene is TRBJ1-5, the V gene TRBV18; tentatively, D is TRBD1 (5 bases). This CDR3 contains 15 residues. Trimming removed 4 bases from V and 5 bases from J, with 15 bases in between. Germline V lookup: CDR1 KGHSH, CDR2 LQKENI. As DNA, the CDR3 is TGTGCCAGCTCACACCCCGGCGGGACTGATCAGCCCCAGCATTTT. As protein: CASSHPGGTDQPQHF.

The J gene is TRBJ2-1, the V gene TRBV2; D not certain. Between the trimmed V and J ends, which lost 5 bases and 0 bases, there was a span of 8 bases. The CDR3 contains 14 residues. From germline, CDR1 is SNHLY and CDR2 FYNNEI. For the CDR3, the DNA is TGTGCCAGCAGTTCCGGCGCCTCCTACAATGAGCAGTTCTTC. Translation: CASSSGASYNEQFF.

The rearrangement joins TRBV5-8 to TRBJ2-5, with D perhaps matching TRBD1 or TRBD2 (6 bases each). Trimming removed 4 bases from V and 7 bases from J, with 20 bases in between. This CDR3 comprises 15 residues. Germline V lookup: CDR1 SGHTS, CDR2 YDEGEE. The CDR3 reads CASSPVAGGRGTQYF. The CDR3 nucleotides read TGTGCCAGCAGCCCGGTGGCCGGGGGCCGGGGGACCCAGTACTTC. Full variable domain (remainder filled in from reference TRBV5-8 and TRBJ2-5): EAGVTQSPTHLIKTRGQQATLRCSPISGHTSVYWYQQALGLGLQFLLWYDEGEERNRGNFPPRFSGRQFPNYSSELNVNALELEDSALYLCASSPVAGGRGTQYFGPGTRLLVL.

CDR3 sequence: CASSWGSGGNTGELFF. The DNA of the CDR3 is TGTGCCAGCAGCTGGGGGTCAGGAGGGAACACCGGGGAGCTGTTTTTT. The chain carries TRBV7-8 and TRBJ2-2; D may be TRBD1 or TRBD2 (5 bases each). The germline V gene has CDR1 SGHVS and CDR2 FQNEAQ. Deletions cut 4 bases from V and 1 base from J, with 13 bases between. CDR3 length: 16 residues.

In its sample, this clone was seen once. The CDR3, as DNA: TGCGCCAGCAGCTTGGCGATACAGGGTAACGAGCAGTACTTC. Protein: CASSLAIQGNEQYF. The chain combines TRBV5-1 with TRBJ2-7; perhaps TRBD1 as D (6 bases). The CDR3 has 14 amino acids. The V end lost 0 bases, the J end lost 5 bases, and 12 bases lay between the germline ends. CDR1 SGHRS and CDR2 YFSETQ come from the germline V gene.